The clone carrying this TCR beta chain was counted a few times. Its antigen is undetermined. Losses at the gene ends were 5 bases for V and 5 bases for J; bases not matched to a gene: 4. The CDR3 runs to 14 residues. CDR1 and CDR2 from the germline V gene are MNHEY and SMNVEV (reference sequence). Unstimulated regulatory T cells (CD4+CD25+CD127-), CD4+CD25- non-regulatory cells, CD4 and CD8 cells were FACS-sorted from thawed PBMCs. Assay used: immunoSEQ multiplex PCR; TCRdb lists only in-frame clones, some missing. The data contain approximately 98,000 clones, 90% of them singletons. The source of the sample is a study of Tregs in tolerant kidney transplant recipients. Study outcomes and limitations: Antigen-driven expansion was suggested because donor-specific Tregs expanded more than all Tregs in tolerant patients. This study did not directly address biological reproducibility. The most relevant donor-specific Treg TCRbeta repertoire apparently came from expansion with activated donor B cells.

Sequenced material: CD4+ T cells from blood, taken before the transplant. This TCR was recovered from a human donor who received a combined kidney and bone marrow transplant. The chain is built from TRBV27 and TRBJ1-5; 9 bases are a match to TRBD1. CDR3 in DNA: TGTGCCAGCAGTCCGCGGACAGGGGATCAGCCCCAGCATTTT. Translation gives CASSPRTGDQPQHF.